The TCR beta chain described here comes from a study of Graves' ophthalmopathy and Graves' hyperthyroidism. Diagnostic conclusions were grounded in clinical symptoms, serum thyroxine, TRAb, thyroid ultrasound and orbital computed tomography. This clonotype has at least ten counts. The authors amplified TCR beta CDR3 regions, and they did so from RNA transcripts for repertoire sequencing. Second-round multiplex PCR followed a first-round RT-PCR using HTBI primers. MiXCR, applied by TCRdb to the multiplex PCR reads, yields one record per CDR3 protein. This sample has hundreds of thousands of distinct CDR3 sequences, with around a fifth found just once. The CDR3 covers 14 residues. The V segment lost 8 bases and the J segment 0 bases; nucleotides outside the gene matches: 4. Germline-derived CDR1 and CDR2 are LNHDA and SQIVND (reference sequence).

This chain connects TRBV19 to TRBJ1-3, with 7 bases matching TRBD1. The specimen sequenced was peripheral blood. The sequence derives from a woman younger than 30 with stable Graves' hyperthyroidism. Some clones in this sample may be carry-over from other donors' samples. The CDR3 nucleotides are TGTGCCAGTCTCCGGGACAGCTCTGGAAACACCATATATTTT. It is translated as CASLRDSSGNTIYF.